Sequencing of this TCR beta chain was carried out in a study of CD8 T cells in ankylosing spondylitis. The study, taken as a whole, reports: A number of the motif variants had already been described in reactive arthritis synovial fluid and blood.

From germline, CDR1 is SGDLS and CDR2 YYNGEE. The V end lost 3 bases, the J end lost 4 bases, and 13 bases lay between the germline ends. There are 14 residues in the CDR3. A quantitative 5'-RACE method, one with molecular barcodes, was used to make TCR beta libraries. TCRdb analysed the 5' RACE reads with MiXCR anew, one entry per CDR3 protein. This table has about 160,000 distinct CDR3 sequences, 8.5% to 10% appearing once. There are a few counts of this clonotype. Its antigen is unknown. Material for sequencing was blood, either unsorted or a sorted T cell fraction (not recorded which). V is TRBV9 and J is TRBJ1-1, with a tentative D call TRBD1 (6 bases). The clonotype comes from a female donor with ankylosing spondylitis or in good health (not recorded which). The CDR3 nucleotides read TGTGCCAGCAGCGCCGCGGGGGGGGCCACTGAAGCTTTCTTT. Residues: CASSAAGGATEAFF.